Below are 20 T cell receptor beta chains sequenced from a single sample in a study of identical twins. TCRdb itself ran the 5' RACE reads through MiXCR, one entry per CDR3 protein. The data contain some 1,700,000 distinct CDR3 sequences, about 31% of them seen just once; the ten biggest clones take up about 0.27%. Sample: cord blood. The receptors were sampled from a newborn girl in good health.

This clonotype has a handful of counts. This chain joins TRBV28 and TRBJ2-1, with D unresolved. The CDR3 loop spans 15 amino acids. Trimming took 2 bases from V and 5 from J, leaving 13 bases between them. The germline V gene has CDR1 MDHEN and CDR2 SYDVKM. The CDR3: CASSLRKHVNNEQFF. In DNA, the CDR3 is TGTGCCAGCAGTTTACGCAAACATGTTAACAATGAGCAGTTCTTC.

In regard to this clonotype: Its ends do not fully match the called genes, so a read error is possible. The V call is TRBV12-3 or TRBV12-4, the J call TRBJ1-2; 7 bases are a match to TRBD1. CDR3 length: 15 amino acids. The CDR3 is CASSLKGRGNYGYIF. The CDR3 DNA reads as TGTGCCAGCAGTTTAAAGGGCAGGGGGAACTATGGCTACATCTTC.

In this sample, this clonotype turned up a few times. The chain is built from TRBV5-1 and TRBJ2-1; no clear D. Germline V lookup: CDR1 SGHRS, CDR2 YFSETQ. Trimming took off 0 bases at V and 0 bases at J, with 13 bases between the two ends. The CDR3 consists of 17 residues. The chain's CDR3 is CASSLGEVTSSYNEQFF. CDR3 coding DNA: TGCGCCAGCAGCTTGGGTGAGGTCACAAGCTCCTACAATGAGCAGTTCTTC. Supplemented by reference TRBV5-1 and TRBJ2-1, the full variable domain reads KAGVTQTPRYLIKTRGQQVTLSCSPISGHRSVSWYQQTPGQGLQFLFEYFSETQRNKGNFPGRFSGRQFSNSRSEMNVSTLELGDSALYLCASSLGEVTSSYNEQFFGPGTRLTVL.

V is TRBV7-8 and J is TRBJ2-1; unclear D gene. Trimming shortened V by 1 base and J by 0 bases, and 13 bases separated the two germline ends. CDR3 length: 17 amino acids. Germline loops: CDR1 SGHVS, CDR2 FQNEAQ. The CDR3 sequence: CASSLGKGRSSYNEQFF. The CDR3 DNA is TGTGCCAGCAGCTTAGGGAAGGGTAGGAGCTCCTACAATGAGCAGTTCTTC.

This clonotype was observed a handful of times. The chain links TRBV12-3 or TRBV12-4 to TRBJ1-6; unclear D gene. The CDR3 spans 13 residues. The ends were cut back, 5 bases at V and 10 bases at J, with 12 bases in the middle. CDR3 amino acids: CASSITVLSPLHF. CDR3 bases: TGTGCCAGCAGTATCACGGTTCTCTCACCCCTCCACTTT.

This clonotype was picked up many times. The V gene is TRBV10-3, the J gene TRBJ2-7; TRBD1 agrees at 9 bases. CDR1 is ENHRY and CDR2 is SYGVKD in the germline V gene. The CDR3 is made up of 14 amino acids. V shed 8 bases and J 4 bases; nucleotides not matched to a gene: 9. This CDR3 reads CAIGDRVDVYEQYF. The CDR3 DNA is TGTGCCATCGGGGACAGGGTCGACGTTTACGAGCAGTACTTC.

This clonotype has a handful of counts. V gene TRBV25-1 combines with J gene TRBJ2-1; D is uncertain. The germline V gene encodes CDR1 MGHDK and CDR2 SYGVNS. The V gene lost 6 bases and the J gene lost 9 bases, with 9 bases spanning the gap. The CDR3 runs to 11 residues. CDR3 loop: CASRKVGEQFF. In DNA form, the CDR3 reads TGTGCCAGCAGGAAAGTTGGTGAGCAGTTCTTC.

The J gene is TRBJ1-1, the V gene TRBV3-1; D gene unclear. In germline, CDR1 is LGHDT, CDR2 YNNKEL (reference sequence). The V gene lost 1 base and the J gene lost 3 bases, with 12 bases spanning the gap. This CDR3 comprises 15 residues. The CDR3 DNA is TGTGCCAGCAGCCAAGCCCGGACCTCCCACACTGAAGCTTTCTTT. It is translated as CASSQARTSHTEAFF.

The V gene is TRBV6-6, the J gene TRBJ1-1; D unclear. V was clipped by 3 bases and J by 9 bases, with 23 bases between them. CDR1 is MNHNY and CDR2 is SVGAGI in the germline V gene (reference sequence). The CDR3 totals 16 residues. CDR3 amino acids: CASSYSPGEGGMKAFF. In DNA form, the CDR3 reads TGTGCCAGCAGTTATTCCCCCGGGGAGGGAGGGATGAAAGCTTTCTTT.

The V call is TRBV7-2, the J call TRBJ1-5, with no clear D. The germline V gene encodes CDR1 SGHTA and CDR2 FQGNSA. The V and J ends lost 5 bases and 6 bases respectively, with 11 bases between them. CDR3 size: 13 residues. The CDR3 sequence is CASSPYTGQPQHF. The CDR3 nucleotides are TGTGCCAGCAGCCCCTACACGGGTCAGCCCCAGCATTTT.

This rearrangement joins TRBV12-3 or TRBV12-4 to TRBJ2-6; D perhaps matches TRBD1 (5 bases). The CDR3 contains 17 residues. The V and J ends lost 3 bases and 0 bases respectively, with 12 bases between them. Here the CDR3 reads CASSFGQPGSGANVLTF. In DNA, the CDR3 is TGTGCCAGCAGTTTTGGACAACCGGGCTCTGGGGCCAACGTCCTGACTTTC.

The chain employs TRBV7-9 and TRBJ2-1; D is possibly TRBD1 (6 bases). V was shortened by 6 bases and J by 7 bases, with 16 bases between the two germline ends. This CDR3 is built from 14 residues. CDR1 is SEHNR and CDR2 is FQNEAQ in the germline V gene (reference sequence). The CDR3 spells CASSHRVRGNEQFF. The CDR3 DNA follows: TGTGCCAGCAGTCATAGGGTGAGGGGGAATGAGCAGTTCTTC.

The chain employs TRBV20-1 and TRBJ2-7; 9 bases are a match to TRBD2. Per the germline V gene, CDR1 is DFQATT and CDR2 is SNEGSKA (reference sequence). This CDR3 has 16 amino acids. Unmatched junction bases numbered 7, after V lost 1 base and J lost 0 bases. CDR3 residues: CSARGGTSFSSYEQYF. The CDR3 DNA sequence: TGCAGTGCTAGAGGGGGGACTAGCTTCAGCTCCTACGAGCAGTACTTC.

As DNA, the CDR3 is TGTGCCAGCAGCTTAGCGGGGGGACTCAGCAATCAGCCCCAGCATTTT. Translated, it gives CASSLAGGLSNQPQHF. This rearrangement joins TRBV7-9 to TRBJ1-5, with D possibly matching TRBD1 (5 bases). Trimming left V 0 bases short and J 1 base short, with 10 bases between. This CDR3 is built from 16 residues. Germline CDR1 reads SEHNR; CDR2 reads FQNEAQ (reference sequence).

This clonotype was seen only once. An end of the junction differs from the germline gene, which may be a read error. The J gene is TRBJ2-5, the V gene TRBV7-8; tentative D call: TRBD1 (6 bases). Per germline, CDR1 SGHVS and CDR2 FQNEAQ. The CDR3 is 16 residues long. The CDR3 DNA follows: TGTGCCGGCAGCCCCCTTCCCCAGGGGCATAAAGAGACCCAGTACTTC. It is translated as CAGSPLPQGHKETQYF.

V and J are TRBV9 and TRBJ2-3, with 11 bases matching TRBD2. This CDR3 spans 16 amino acids. The germline gives CDR1 SGDLS, CDR2 YYNGEE. With V trimmed by 3 bases and J by 6 bases, 9 bases remained unmatched. The CDR3 nucleotides read TGTGCCAGCAGCGCAAATAGCGGGAGGGGGTCTGATACGCAGTATTTT. Amino acids: CASSANSGRGSDTQYF.

CDR3 in DNA: TGCAGTGCTAGAGTTCGGGTACCTGGGGCCAACGTCCTGACTTTC. Translating it yields CSARVRVPGANVLTF. The chain joins TRBV20-1 to TRBJ2-6, with no clear D. V was clipped by 1 base and J by 2 bases, with 9 bases between them. This CDR3 is 15 amino acids long. From germline, CDR1 is DFQATT and CDR2 SNEGSKA (reference sequence).

The V call is TRBV7-9, the J call TRBJ2-1; D is unresolved. Trimming took 5 bases from V and 2 from J, leaving 10 bases between them. CDR3 size: 14 residues. From germline, CDR1 is SEHNR and CDR2 FQNEAQ (reference sequence). CDR3 sequence reads: CASSQLTTYNEQFF. The CDR3, as DNA: TGTGCCAGCAGCCAGTTAACCACCTACAATGAGCAGTTCTTC.

This clonotype has ten or more counts. This chain connects TRBV5-6 to TRBJ2-3, with TRBD2 matching over 10 bases. Germline V gives CDR1 SGHDT, CDR2 YYEEEE. Trimming cost V 4 bases and J 4 bases; bases outside gene matches: 15. The CDR3 totals 18 residues. Written as DNA, the CDR3 is TGTGCCAGCAGCCAAGGGACAGCGGGACTAGCGTCCCCAGATACGCAGTATTTT. Protein product: CASSQGTAGLASPDTQYF.

This clonotype was detected ten times or more. The chain uses TRBV6-5 and TRBJ1-2; possible D gene TRBD1, 5 bases. Deletions cut 2 bases from V and 2 bases from J, with 9 bases between. The CDR3 consists of 14 residues. Germline assignment: CDR1 MNHEY and CDR2 SVGAGI. CDR3 protein: CASSYGDGNYGYTF. DNA for the CDR3: TGTGCCAGCAGTTACGGGGACGGGAACTATGGCTACACCTTC.